The 5 T cell receptor beta chains below were found in one sample sequenced in a study of beta chain features in type 1 diabetes. Study-wide results and limits: Moderate yet significant TCRB CDR3 shortening was seen in Type 1 diabetes patients in all four CD4+ subsets.

Which antigens these TCRs recognize remains unknown. Isolated RNA was reverse transcribed in full, so expressed TCRB transcripts were sequenced. TCRdb's copy holds only in-frame clones and misses some; the assay was immunoSEQ multiplex PCR. There are roughly 100,000 clones in the sample; approximately 30% occur only once, and 0.53% lies in the top ten. The sequenced material came from central memory CD4+ T cells from blood. These receptors all stem from a woman in her late teens or twenties with type 1 diabetes.

This clone was seen a handful of times. The J gene is TRBJ2-3, the V gene TRBV27, with 11 bases aligning to TRBD2. CDR1 and CDR2 from the germline V gene are MNHEY and SMNVEV (reference sequence). V was pared by 6 bases and J by 3 bases, with 5 bases of the junction left unmatched. The CDR3 has 15 amino acids. The CDR3 coding sequence is TGTGCCAGCAGACGACTAGCGGGACGGACAGATACGCAGTATTTT. Translated: CASRRLAGRTDTQYF.

This chain uses TRBV7-2 with TRBJ1-2; the D gene is possibly TRBD1 (5 bases). CDR1 is SGHTA and CDR2 is FQGNSA in the germline V gene. The CDR3 consists of 13 residues. V lost 1 base and J 4 bases, leaving 7 bases between the germline ends. The CDR3 DNA follows: TGTGCCAGCAGCTTAGAGGGGATCTATGGCTACACCTTC. It translates to CASSLEGIYGYTF.

CDR3 DNA: TGTGCCAGCAGCTCTTCCACTAGCGGGAGAAAGAATACGCAGTATTTT. Amino acids: CASSSSTSGRKNTQYF. This chain links TRBV5-4 with TRBJ2-3; 11 nucleotides agree with TRBD2. The CDR3 runs 16 residues. With 3 bases clipped from V and 7 bases from J, the junction kept 10 bases outside the gene matches. The germline CDR1 and CDR2 sequences are SGHNT and YYREEE (reference sequence).

The chain is built from TRBV9 and TRBJ1-1, with D possibly matching TRBD1 (6 bases). V was shortened by 0 bases and J by 3 bases, with 12 bases between the two germline ends. CDR1 and CDR2 from the germline V gene are SGDLS and YYNGEE. The CDR3 is made up of 15 amino acids. Here the CDR3 reads CASSVEGVEDTEAFF. CDR3 coding DNA: TGTGCCAGCAGCGTAGAGGGGGTCGAGGACACTGAAGCTTTCTTT.

The CDR3 DNA is TGTGCCAGCACCAGAGGACTAGGGTCCGACAATGAGCAGTTCTTC. This sequence encodes CASTRGLGSDNEQFF. This sequence joins TRBV11-2 and TRBJ2-1; 7 bases align to TRBD2. Germline CDR1 SGHAT, CDR2 FQNNGV. This CDR3 is built from 15 residues. V lost 7 bases, J lost 5 bases, and 11 bases stayed unmatched.